The present T cell receptor (beta chain) was sequenced within a study of long-term antiretroviral therapy in people with HIV. Comments on this clone: Its antigen is still unknown.

Study-level results: ART adherence was not documented, and neither viral resistance nor therapy changes had any data.

Germline trimming cut 3 bases from V and 5 bases from J; bases unmatched to any gene: 1. Germline CDR1 is SGHRS and CDR2 is YFSETQ. This CDR3 contains 13 residues. There was at least one pre-ART PBMC sample for each donor, plus at least two post-ART PBMC samples. Run at survey level, the immunoSEQ assay was version v3.0. Clones were sequenced by immunoSEQ multiplex PCR, and TCRdb holds only the in-frame ones, with some missing. The sample has roughly 38,000 clones, 80% seen once; the top ten hold approximately 5.5%. This rearrangement joins TRBV5-1 to TRBJ2-7; 11 nucleotides align to TRBD2. The material was unsorted PBMCs, obtained 3.4 years after starting antiretroviral therapy. The source is a young man with HIV. The CDR3 coding sequence is TGCGCCAGCAGCTGGGGACTAGCGGACGAGCAGTACTTC. It translates to CASSWGLADEQYF.